A selection of T cell receptor beta chains follows, all from one sample in a study of blood T cell repertoires in COVID-19. The assay was immunoSEQ multiplex PCR, and TCRdb's table has in-frame clones only and misses some. The sample includes 60,000 to 90,000 clones, around 80% of them seen just once. The sample comprised peripheral blood. The receptors derive from a man in his 60s with active or convalescent COVID-19. CDR3s include the opening cysteine and the closing phenylalanine or tryptophan. D genes are given only for firm matches. Clone size is shown for a subset of rows, as once, few, many or a class of expanded clone.

V gene	clone size	D gene	J gene	CDR3 protein	CDR3 DNA
TRBV7-9	.	.	TRBJ2-5	CASSHARAGIETQYF	TGTGCCAGCAGCCACGCCAGGGCAGGAATAGAGACCCAGTACTTC
TRBV7-2	.	TRBD2	TRBJ2-7	CASSSSGGWDYEQYF	TGTGCCAGCAGCTCTAGCGGGGGGTGGGACTACGAGCAGTACTTC
TRBV4-3	.	.	TRBJ1-2	CASSPDGLTNYGYTF	TGCGCCAGCAGCCCGGACGGACTTACTAACTATGGCTACACCTTC
TRBV6-5	few	.	TRBJ1-1	CASSRQGTEAFF	TGTGCCAGCAGTAGGCAGGGCACTGAAGCTTTCTTT
TRBV19	.	.	TRBJ1-4	CASSIQGGEKLFF	TGTGCCAGTAGTATCCAGGGTGGTGAAAAACTGTTTTTT
TRBV6-2/TRBV6-3	.	.	TRBJ1-2	CASNPRQDWGYTF	TGTGCCAGCAACCCGCGACAGGATTGGGGCTACACCTTC
TRBV29-1	.	TRBD1	TRBJ1-2	CSSRQGAAGYTF	TGCAGCTCAAGACAGGGGGCCGCTGGCTACACCTTC
TRBV11-2	few	.	TRBJ1-1	CASSFGENTEAFF	TGTGCCAGCAGCTTCGGGGAGAACACTGAAGCTTTCTTT
TRBV5-1	.	.	TRBJ2-5	CASSLNLEGTQYF	TGCGCCAGCAGTTTGAACCTCGAGGGGACCCAGTACTTC
TRBV10-3	.	TRBD1	TRBJ2-1	CAISETNTGTGRDEQFF	TGTGCCATCAGTGAGACCAATACCGGGACAGGGCGGGATGAGCAGTTCTTC
TRBV14	.	.	TRBJ1-5	CASSQGGGSQPQHF	TGTGCCAGCAGCCAAGGGGGCGGGAGCCAGCCCCAGCATTTT
TRBV5-1	.	.	TRBJ2-2	CASSLAGKGTGELFF	TGCGCCAGCAGCTTGGCAGGGAAGGGGACCGGGGAGCTGTTTTTT
TRBV7-9	.	.	TRBJ1-2	CASSLGLPGGYTF	TGTGCCAGCAGCTTAGGGCTGCCGGGGGGCTACACCTTC
TRBV27	.	.	TRBJ2-6	CASSPGQFLSGANVLTF	TGTGCCAGCAGTCCTGGACAGTTCCTCTCTGGGGCCAACGTCCTGACTTTC
TRBV6-4	.	TRBD1	TRBJ1-6	CASSPDRGHSPLHF	TGTGCCAGCAGTCCTGACAGGGGTCATTCACCCCTCCACTTT
TRBV13	.	TRBD1	TRBJ1-2	CASSPMDRAASTYGYTF	TGTGCCAGCAGCCCGATGGACAGGGCGGCATCCACCTATGGCTACACCTTC
TRBV27	.	.	TRBJ1-6	CASRQGSSYNSPLHF	TGTGCCAGCAGACAGGGTTCCTCCTATAATTCACCCCTCCACTTT
TRBV7-8	.	.	TRBJ2-5	CASSSRGKETQYF	TGTGCCAGCAGCTCACGGGGGAAAGAGACCCAGTACTTC
TRBV2	.	TRBD1	TRBJ1-2	CASRGMTGPNYGYTF	TGTGCCAGCAGGGGTATGACAGGGCCCAACTATGGCTACACCTTC
TRBV7-9	.	TRBD1	TRBJ2-5	CASSLGDRGQETQYF	TGTGCCAGCAGCTTAGGGGACAGGGGCCAAGAGACCCAGTACTTC
TRBV10-1	.	TRBD1	TRBJ1-4	CASRDRESERPEKLFF	TGCGCCAGCAGGGACAGGGAATCGGAAAGACCTGAAAAACTGTTTTTT
TRBV19	.	.	TRBJ2-2	CASSIRGGRNTGELFF	TGTGCCAGTAGTATACGGGGTGGGAGGAACACCGGGGAGCTGTTTTTT